The rows below give T cell receptor beta chains drawn from one sample of a study of spatial heterogeneity in lung cancer. TCRdb used MiXCR to reprocess the 5' RACE reads, holding one entry per CDR3 protein. The table has some 45,000 distinct CDR3 sequences, about an eighth seen once. This sample comprised PBMCs, obtained at surgery. The receptors were sampled from a female donor with early-stage non-small cell lung cancer. Each CDR3 is given with its conserved first and last residue. Each record gives: CDR3 DNA, CDR3 protein, D gene, J gene, V gene, clone size. The D gene is left open where the match is weak. A row's size may be missing; if present it is once, few, many or a size class.

CDR3 DNA: TGTGCCAGCAGCCCCGACGGGGCCGAGCAGTACTTC; CDR3 protein: CASSPDGAEQYF; D gene: .; J gene: TRBJ2-7; V gene: TRBV5-6; clone size: few
CDR3 DNA: TGTGCCAGCAGTCCTTCAGGGCCCCATGGCTACACCTTC; CDR3 protein: CASSPSGPHGYTF; D gene: .; J gene: TRBJ1-2; V gene: TRBV6-6; clone size: many
CDR3 DNA: TGTGCCAGCGGAGTTGTAGGGCCCACTGAAGCTTTCTTT; CDR3 protein: CASGVVGPTEAFF; D gene: .; J gene: TRBJ1-1; V gene: TRBV6-5; clone size: .
CDR3 DNA: TGCAGTGCTAAAGGACAGGGGGAGGCCGGGGAGCTGTTTTTT; CDR3 protein: CSAKGQGEAGELFF; D gene: TRBD1; J gene: TRBJ2-2; V gene: TRBV20-1; clone size: many
CDR3 DNA: TGTGCCTGGAGTGACAGGGGAGACTATGGCTACACCTTC; CDR3 protein: CAWSDRGDYGYTF; D gene: TRBD1; J gene: TRBJ1-2; V gene: TRBV30; clone size: few
CDR3 DNA: TGTGCCACCTTTGAAGATACGCAGTATTTT; CDR3 protein: CATFEDTQYF; D gene: .; J gene: TRBJ2-3; V gene: TRBV6-6; clone size: many
CDR3 DNA: TGTGCCAGCAGCCAGGACAGAAGGGCCAACACTGAAGCTTTCTTT; CDR3 protein: CASSQDRRANTEAFF; D gene: .; J gene: TRBJ1-1; V gene: TRBV5-4; clone size: few
CDR3 DNA: TGTGCCAGCAGCTTATCACGAGGGGAGACCCAGTACTTC; CDR3 protein: CASSLSRGETQYF; D gene: .; J gene: TRBJ2-5; V gene: TRBV7-6; clone size: many
CDR3 DNA: TGTGCCAGCAGTTACGCCTCTTACGAGCGGGGAGCCTTGGATACGCAGTATTTT; CDR3 protein: CASSYASYERGALDTQYF; D gene: TRBD2; J gene: TRBJ2-3; V gene: TRBV6-6; clone size: .
CDR3 DNA: TGTGCCAGCAGCTTCGAACCGGGACAGGAGGATCGAGGCTACACCTTC; CDR3 protein: CASSFEPGQEDRGYTF; D gene: TRBD1; J gene: TRBJ1-2; V gene: TRBV7-9; clone size: .
CDR3 DNA: TGTGCCAGCAGCTTAAAGGCGGGATTGGGTTCACCCCTCCACTTT; CDR3 protein: CASSLKAGLGSPLHF; D gene: .; J gene: TRBJ1-6; V gene: TRBV7-9; clone size: few
CDR3 DNA: TGCAGTGCTAGAGGGACACCACCTTTGAACACTGAAGCTTTCTTT; CDR3 protein: CSARGTPPLNTEAFF; D gene: .; J gene: TRBJ1-1; V gene: TRBV20-1; clone size: .
CDR3 DNA: TGTGCCAGCAGGTTCCAGACTAGTAAACAAGAGACCCAGTACTTC; CDR3 protein: CASRFQTSKQETQYF; D gene: .; J gene: TRBJ2-5; V gene: TRBV7-2; clone size: .
CDR3 DNA: TGTGCCAGCAGTTACCAGGCGGGGGCTGTTGAGCAGTTCTTC; CDR3 protein: CASSYQAGAVEQFF; D gene: .; J gene: TRBJ2-1; V gene: TRBV6-5; clone size: few
CDR3 DNA: TGTGCCAGCAGCCTAACAGGGGAGGCGGCTTTCTTT; CDR3 protein: CASSLTGEAAFF; D gene: TRBD1; J gene: TRBJ1-1; V gene: TRBV12-3/TRBV12-4; clone size: many
CDR3 DNA: TGTGCCAGCAGCTCACAGGGGGACAGTTATAATTCACCCCTCCACTTT; CDR3 protein: CASSSQGDSYNSPLHF; D gene: TRBD1; J gene: TRBJ1-6; V gene: TRBV7-9; clone size: .
CDR3 DNA: TGCAGTGCCGGGGGGGCTAGCGGGGGCGTTGCCTACGAGCAGTACTTC; CDR3 protein: CSAGGASGGVAYEQYF; D gene: TRBD2; J gene: TRBJ2-7; V gene: TRBV20-1; clone size: .
CDR3 DNA: TGCAGCGTGCCGTTAAGTCGTAGCGGGGTCGGCAATGAGCAGTTCTTC; CDR3 protein: CSVPLSRSGVGNEQFF; D gene: TRBD2; J gene: TRBJ2-1; V gene: TRBV29-1; clone size: few
CDR3 DNA: TGTGCCAGCAGCTTGGAGCCCGGGGCTAGCACAGATACGCAGTATTTT; CDR3 protein: CASSLEPGASTDTQYF; D gene: .; J gene: TRBJ2-3; V gene: TRBV5-5; clone size: few
CDR3 DNA: TGTGCCAGCAGGGCCCCAGGGGATGGCTACACCTTC; CDR3 protein: CASRAPGDGYTF; D gene: .; J gene: TRBJ1-2; V gene: TRBV12-3/TRBV12-4; clone size: many
CDR3 DNA: TGTGCCAGCAGCCCCAACCGACTAGCGGGGGCCTTAGGGACCCAGTACTTC; CDR3 protein: CASSPNRLAGALGTQYF; D gene: TRBD2; J gene: TRBJ2-5; V gene: TRBV5-6; clone size: few
CDR3 DNA: TGCGCCAGCAGCACCCGTGCTGGGACCCTTAGCTCCTACGAGCAGTACTTC; CDR3 protein: CASSTRAGTLSSYEQYF; D gene: .; J gene: TRBJ2-7; V gene: TRBV5-1; clone size: many
CDR3 DNA: TGTGCCACCAGTGATATCCAGGGTAACCAAGAGACCCAGTACTTC; CDR3 protein: CATSDIQGNQETQYF; D gene: .; J gene: TRBJ2-5; V gene: TRBV24-1; clone size: few
CDR3 DNA: TGTGCTAGTGGTTTGGGGGGACAGAACACTGAAGCTTTCTTT; CDR3 protein: CASGLGGQNTEAFF; D gene: .; J gene: TRBJ1-1; V gene: TRBV12-5; clone size: few
CDR3 DNA: TGTGCCAGCAGACGTACAGGGAACACTGAAGCTTTCTTT; CDR3 protein: CASRRTGNTEAFF; D gene: .; J gene: TRBJ1-1; V gene: TRBV6-6; clone size: many
CDR3 DNA: TGTGCCAGCAGCCCGAGGCGGGTAGATACGCAGTATTTT; CDR3 protein: CASSPRRVDTQYF; D gene: .; J gene: TRBJ2-3; V gene: TRBV7-8; clone size: .
CDR3 DNA: TGTGCCAGCAGCTCCCAAGCAGGCCTGAACACTGAAGCTTTCTTT; CDR3 protein: CASSSQAGLNTEAFF; D gene: .; J gene: TRBJ1-1; V gene: TRBV7-2; clone size: few
CDR3 DNA: TGTGCCAGCTATCGCGCCGGCTATGGCTACACCTTC; CDR3 protein: CASYRAGYGYTF; D gene: .; J gene: TRBJ1-2; V gene: TRBV2; clone size: .
CDR3 DNA: TGTGCCAGTAGTCCTGGACAGGCGATGCGCAATCAGCCCCAGCATTTT; CDR3 protein: CASSPGQAMRNQPQHF; D gene: TRBD1; J gene: TRBJ1-5; V gene: TRBV19; clone size: many
CDR3 DNA: TGTGCCAGCAGTGATGGGGACAGGGGGTACAATGAGCAGTTCTTC; CDR3 protein: CASSDGDRGYNEQFF; D gene: TRBD1; J gene: TRBJ2-1; V gene: TRBV6-1; clone size: few
CDR3 DNA: TGCGCCAGCAGCTTGGATCCTGGGGCCAACGTCCTGACTTTC; CDR3 protein: CASSLDPGANVLTF; D gene: .; J gene: TRBJ2-6; V gene: TRBV5-1; clone size: .
CDR3 DNA: TGTGCCAGCCGGAGTACACTTAGCACAGATACGCAGTATTTT; CDR3 protein: CASRSTLSTDTQYF; D gene: .; J gene: TRBJ2-3; V gene: TRBV28; clone size: .
CDR3 DNA: TGCAGTGCTGATCAATCGGGGGGCACAGATACGCAGTATTTT; CDR3 protein: CSADQSGGTDTQYF; D gene: .; J gene: TRBJ2-3; V gene: TRBV20-1; clone size: .
CDR3 DNA: TGTGCCAGCAGTTTAACGACAGGGGGCCCCTATGGCTACACCTTC; CDR3 protein: CASSLTTGGPYGYTF; D gene: TRBD1; J gene: TRBJ1-2; V gene: TRBV27; clone size: few
CDR3 DNA: TGTGCCAGCAGCTTCCGGACAGGGGCAACCGGGGAGCTGTTTTTT; CDR3 protein: CASSFRTGATGELFF; D gene: TRBD1; J gene: TRBJ2-2; V gene: TRBV7-2; clone size: few
CDR3 DNA: TGTGCCAGCTCACCACCGGGGGGTGCAGCAGATACGCAGTATTTT; CDR3 protein: CASSPPGGAADTQYF; D gene: .; J gene: TRBJ2-3; V gene: TRBV18; clone size: .
CDR3 DNA: TGTGCCAGCAGGGGACTAGCGGGGGCCTACGAGCAGTACTTC; CDR3 protein: CASRGLAGAYEQYF; D gene: TRBD2; J gene: TRBJ2-7; V gene: TRBV2; clone size: .
CDR3 DNA: TGCAGTGCTATTAGGGGGGCCCAGCCCCAGCATTTT; CDR3 protein: CSAIRGAQPQHF; D gene: .; J gene: TRBJ1-5; V gene: TRBV20-1; clone size: many
CDR3 DNA: TGTGCCAGCAAGGTACCTGGGGACTATGGCTACACCTTC; CDR3 protein: CASKVPGDYGYTF; D gene: .; J gene: TRBJ1-2; V gene: TRBV27; clone size: few
CDR3 DNA: TGCAGTGCTTCCACCGACCGGGACACGCGACGAGCTAACTATGGCTACACCTTC; CDR3 protein: CSASTDRDTRRANYGYTF; D gene: .; J gene: TRBJ1-2; V gene: TRBV20-1; clone size: .
CDR3 DNA: TGTGCCAGCAGCTGGGGAGACACTGAAGCTTTCTTT; CDR3 protein: CASSWGDTEAFF; D gene: .; J gene: TRBJ1-1; V gene: TRBV5-6; clone size: .
CDR3 DNA: TGTGCCACTGGGCGAGGGGGGCCCTACGAGCAGTACTTC; CDR3 protein: CATGRGGPYEQYF; D gene: .; J gene: TRBJ2-7; V gene: TRBV6-5; clone size: few